This T cell receptor beta chain was captured in a study of blood T cell repertoires in COVID-19. Study-wide context: Acute and convalescent COVID-19 specimens originated in the United States, Italy and Spain.

TCRdb keeps only in-frame clones here, not all; method: immunoSEQ multiplex PCR. The sample holds a few hundred thousand clones, around 88% seen once. This CDR3 has 13 amino acids. J lost 6 bases, V lost 3 bases, and 1 base had no gene match. CDR1 is SGHTA, CDR2 FQGNSA, per germline. The chain couples TRBV7-2 to TRBJ2-4; 8 nucleotides line up with TRBD1. Sequencing used peripheral blood. The receptor comes from a woman aged 50 to 60 with acute or convalescent COVID-19. CDR3 sequence reads: CASSLDRVNIQYF. In DNA form, the CDR3 reads TGTGCCAGCAGCTTGGACAGGGTAAACATTCAGTACTTC.